The subject of this entry is one T cell receptor beta chain. The source of the sample is a study of blood T cell repertoires in COVID-19. Original data processing: Amplification from reference gene primers served as the basis for estimated nucleated cell counts. Generated by immunoSEQ multiplex PCR, the TCRdb table keeps only in-frame clones and is missing some. That table is the source of V, J and clone size, and D and trimming were worked out from the DNA. This table holds some 160,000 clones, roughly 80% found once. The CDR3 totals 14 residues. V shed 3 bases and J 6 bases; nucleotides not matched to a gene: 6. CDR1 is SGHRS and CDR2 is YFSETQ in the germline V gene.

The chain has TRBV5-1 and TRBJ2-1; 7 nucleotides align to TRBD2. Sequencing used peripheral blood. The TCR originated in a woman of 80 years or more with acute or convalescent COVID-19. The CDR3 protein is CASSWGGGPNEQFF. The CDR3 nucleotides are TGCGCCAGCAGCTGGGGGGGAGGACCCAATGAGCAGTTCTTC.